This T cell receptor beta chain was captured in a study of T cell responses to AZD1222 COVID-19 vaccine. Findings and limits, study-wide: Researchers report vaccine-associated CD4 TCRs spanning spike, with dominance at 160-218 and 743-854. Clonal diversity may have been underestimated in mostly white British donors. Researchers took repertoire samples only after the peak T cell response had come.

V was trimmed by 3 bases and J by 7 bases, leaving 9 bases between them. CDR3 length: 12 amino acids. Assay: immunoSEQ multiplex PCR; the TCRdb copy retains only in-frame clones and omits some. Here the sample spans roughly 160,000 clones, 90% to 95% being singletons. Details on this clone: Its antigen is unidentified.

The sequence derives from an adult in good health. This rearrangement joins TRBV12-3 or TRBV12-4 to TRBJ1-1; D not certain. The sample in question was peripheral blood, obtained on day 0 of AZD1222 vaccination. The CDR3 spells CASSFSELEAFF. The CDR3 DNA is TGTGCCAGCAGTTTTTCAGAGCTTGAAGCTTTCTTT.